This passage covers 22 T cell receptor beta chains from one sample sequenced in a study of vaccination and CD4 T cells after COVID-19. Cultured CD4+ T-cell DNA underwent Oncomine TCR Beta short-read sequencing. TCRdb reprocessed the PCR reads with MiXCR, giving one entry per CDR3 protein. The top ten hold approximately 20% of the sample, which has around 9,500 distinct CDR3 sequences, 51% seen once. Treatment noted: roughly ten-day PBMC culture with coronavirus spike peptide pools or control peptides (ViraFEST assay). The antigens these receptors bind are not known. Source material: CD4+ T cells from blood, cultured in vitro. The receptors were sampled from a human donor who had recovered from COVID-19.

The J gene is TRBJ1-2, the V gene TRBV18, with TRBD1 as a possible D gene (5 bases). Trimming took 3 bases from V and 4 from J, leaving 12 bases between them. Germline CDR1 is KGHSH and CDR2 is LQKENI. The CDR3 length is 14 residues. In DNA form, the CDR3 reads TGTGCCAGCTCACCGGGACGAAGGAGCTATGGCTACACCTTC. It translates to CASSPGRRSYGYTF. Drawing the rest from reference TRBV18 and TRBJ1-2, the complete variable domain is NAGVMQNPRHLVRRRGQEARLRCSPMKGHSHVYWYRQLPEEGLKFMVYLQKENIIDESGMPKERFSAEFPKEGPSILRIQQVVRGDSAAYFCASSPGRRSYGYTFGSGTRLTVV.

The J gene is TRBJ1-6, the V gene TRBV6-2 or TRBV6-3, with 9 positions matching TRBD1. From germline, CDR1 is MNHEY and CDR2 SVGEGT. The CDR3 is 14 amino acids. The J segment lost 7 bases and the V segment lost 6 bases, leaving 4 bases of the junction unmatched. The CDR3 is CASSRDRENSPLHF. DNA for the CDR3: TGTGCCAGCAGCCGGGACAGGGAGAATTCACCCCTCCACTTT.

This clonotype has only a few counts. The CDR3 nucleotides read TGCAGTGCATGGACTAGTGAGGAGCAGTTCTTC. Translating it yields CSAWTSEEQFF. This chain connects TRBV20-1 to TRBJ2-1; the match to TRBD2 covers 7 bases. CDR1 and CDR2 from the germline V gene are DFQATT and SNEGSKA (reference sequence). CDR3 length: 11 amino acids. V gave up 6 bases and J gave up 10 bases; unmatched junction bases: 6.

The chain joins TRBV5-1 to TRBJ2-5; 9 nucleotides align to TRBD1. The CDR3 loop spans 15 amino acids. With 4 bases clipped from V and 5 bases from J, the junction kept 9 bases outside the gene matches. Per germline, CDR1 SGHRS and CDR2 YFSETQ. The CDR3 reads CASSTAQGAVETQYF. Written as DNA, the CDR3 is TGCGCCAGCAGCACAGCACAGGGGGCCGTGGAGACCCAGTACTTC.

The rearrangement uses TRBV20-1 and TRBJ2-1; TRBD2 agrees at 10 bases. The CDR3 has 15 amino acids. The V segment lost 3 bases and the J segment 8 bases; nucleotides outside the gene matches: 10. From germline, CDR1 is DFQATT and CDR2 SNEGSKA (reference sequence). In DNA form, the CDR3 reads TGCAGTGCTAGTAAAGCGGGGGGGCCGATCGATGAGCAGTTCTTC. Its translation is CSASKAGGPIDEQFF.

V usage is TRBV6-2 or TRBV6-3 and J usage is TRBJ2-1; 8 bases align to TRBD2. The CDR3 has 15 residues. V shed 7 bases, J shed 5 bases, and the junction held 10 bases outside the gene matches. The germline CDR1 and CDR2 sequences are MNHEY and SVGEGT. The CDR3 DNA reads as TGTGCCAGCATTAAAGCGGGAGACGTCGACAATGAGCAGTTCTTC. This codes for CASIKAGDVDNEQFF.

This chain joins TRBV11-1 and TRBJ1-2; D uncertain. The CDR3 loop spans 12 amino acids. V lost 1 base and J 8 bases, leaving 8 bases between the germline ends. Germline values: CDR1 SGHAT, CDR2 FQDESV (reference sequence). This chain's CDR3 is CASSLVSEGYTF. The CDR3 coding sequence is TGTGCCAGCAGCTTAGTCTCGGAAGGCTACACCTTC.

The chain carries TRBV18 and TRBJ1-5, with TRBD1 identical over 10 bases. Looked up from germline, CDR1 is KGHSH and CDR2 is LQKENI. V lost 3 bases to trimming and J lost 6 bases; unmatched junction nucleotides: 11. The CDR3 is made up of 17 amino acids. The CDR3 here is CASSPSMTGGEGQPQHF. CDR3 nucleotide sequence: TGTGCCAGCTCACCGAGCATGACAGGGGGCGAGGGTCAGCCCCAGCATTTT.

The V call is TRBV2, the J call TRBJ2-7; D gene ambiguous. V shed 2 bases and J shed 7 bases, with 12 bases lying between them. The CDR3 covers 13 residues. Germline assignment: CDR1 SNHLY and CDR2 FYNNEI. Here the CDR3 reads CASSEIPVGEQYF. The CDR3 bases are TGTGCCAGCAGTGAAATCCCCGTTGGGGAGCAGTACTTC. The complete variable domain, with remaining parts taken from reference TRBV2 and TRBJ2-7, reads EPEVTQTPSHQVTQMGQEVILRCVPISNHLYFYWYRQILGQKVEFLVSFYNNEISEKSEIFDDQFSVERPDGSNFTLKIRSTKLEDSAMYFCASSEIPVGEQYFGPGTRLTVT.

The chain employs TRBV5-1 and TRBJ2-4, with 12 bases identical to TRBD2. CDR1 is SGHRS and CDR2 is YFSETQ in the germline V gene. V trimming: 3 bases; J trimming: 13 bases; junction bases outside the gene matches: 8. The CDR3 extends over 14 amino acids. CDR3 sequence (DNA): TGCGCCAGCAGCTCACCTAGCGGGGGGGCGATCCAGTACTTC. Translated: CASSSPSGGAIQYF.

This clonotype is classed as large. This sequence joins TRBV6-5 and TRBJ1-2, with 7 bases fitting TRBD1. The CDR3 is 14 residues long. V was pared by 6 bases and J by 4 bases, with 8 bases of the junction left unmatched. Germline V gene data show CDR1 as MNHEY and CDR2 as SVGAGI. The CDR3 region is CASSYDRAPYGYTF. The DNA for the CDR3 is TGTGCCAGCAGCTACGACAGGGCCCCCTATGGCTACACCTTC.

V and J are TRBV5-4 and TRBJ1-2; no clear D gene. The V end lost 0 bases, the J end lost 10 bases, and 13 bases lay between the germline ends. CDR1 and CDR2 (germline): SGHNT, YYREEE (reference sequence). There are 13 residues in the CDR3. Here the CDR3 reads CASSLAGRPLYTF. In DNA, the CDR3 is TGTGCCAGCAGCTTGGCGGGGAGGCCCCTCTACACCTTC.

This chain uses TRBV7-2 with TRBJ1-2; no reliable D call. Germline-derived CDR1 and CDR2 are SGHTA and FQGNSA. The CDR3 has 14 residues. V was cut by 2 bases and J by 4 bases, with 11 bases left in between. DNA of the CDR3: TGTGCCAGCAGCTTACGGGCCGCGGGCTATGGCTACACCTTC. Translated, it gives CASSLRAAGYGYTF.

The genes are TRBV12-3 or TRBV12-4 and TRBJ2-7, with D perhaps TRBD1 (6 bases). The CDR3 is 13 amino acids. The V end lost 6 bases, the J end lost 7 bases, and 16 bases lay between the germline ends. DNA of the CDR3: TGTGCCAGCAGCTGGGGGCCCCGGAGGGAGCAGTACTTC. Translating it yields CASSWGPRREQYF.

Only one count was recorded for this clonotype. This chain joins TRBV6-1 and TRBJ1-3, with D uncertain. This CDR3 region has 11 residues. The V gene lost 8 bases and the J gene lost 4 bases, with 6 bases spanning the gap. CDR1 MNHNS and CDR2 SASEGT come from the germline V gene. The CDR3 DNA reads TGTGCCAGCGGATCAGGAAACACCATATATTTT. It encodes CASGSGNTIYF.

This clonotype appeared a few times. The V and J genes are TRBV7-9 and TRBJ2-3; TRBD2 aligns across 11 bases. The CDR3 sequence is 14 residues long. The V gene's germline CDR1 is SEHNR and CDR2 FQNEAQ (reference sequence). J lost 4 bases, V lost 5 bases, and 2 bases had no gene match. The CDR3 sequence: CASSTLAGADTQYF. CDR3 DNA: TGTGCCAGCAGCACACTAGCGGGAGCAGATACGCAGTATTTT.

The rearrangement links TRBV19 to TRBJ1-5; D remains unclear. This CDR3 spans 16 amino acids. V shed 4 bases and J shed 7 bases, with 20 bases lying between them. The germline CDR1 and CDR2 sequences are LNHDA and SQIVND (reference sequence). In nucleotides, the CDR3 is TGTGCCAGTAGTAGAGAAGAAGGCGGTAAGCAACAGCCCCAGCATTTT. Its translation is CASSREEGGKQQPQHF.

This chain uses TRBV24-1 with TRBJ2-3; D not resolved. Trimming pared 4 bases from V and 0 bases from J, leaving 7 bases between. Germline V gives CDR1 KGHDR, CDR2 SFDVKD. There are 14 residues in the CDR3. The CDR3 loop reads CATSEPYSTDTQYF. In DNA form, the CDR3 reads TGTGCCACCAGTGAACCCTATAGCACAGATACGCAGTATTTT.

The genes are TRBV6-5 and TRBJ1-6; D remains unclear. The germline V and J ends were trimmed by 2 bases and 8 bases, with 10 bases remaining between them. This CDR3 has 14 amino acids. The germline gives CDR1 MNHEY, CDR2 SVGAGI. DNA of the CDR3: TGTGCCAGCAGTTACCGGACGGTGTATTCACCCCTCCACTTT. It encodes CASSYRTVYSPLHF.

The table lists this clonotype with a few counts. The chain is built from TRBV20-1 and TRBJ1-1; the D gene is possibly TRBD1 (5 bases). CDR1 and CDR2 from the germline V gene are DFQATT and SNEGSKA (reference sequence). Trimming took 4 bases from V and 4 from J, leaving 16 bases between them. This CDR3 is 14 amino acids long. CDR3 region: CSATEDSLSTEAFF. DNA for the CDR3: TGCAGTGCTACGGAAGACAGCCTAAGCACTGAAGCTTTCTTT.

The J gene is TRBJ1-2, the V gene TRBV20-1, with no clear D. Germline CDR1 reads DFQATT; CDR2 reads SNEGSKA (reference sequence). Between the trimmed V and J ends, which lost 1 base and 8 bases, there was a span of 17 bases. The CDR3 has 14 amino acids. The CDR3 spells CSARAMDLASGYTF. The CDR3 nucleotides read TGCAGTGCTAGAGCGATGGACCTGGCTTCGGGCTACACCTTC.

V and J are TRBV7-8 and TRBJ2-7; perhaps TRBD1 as D (6 bases). Trimming took off 2 bases at V and 2 bases at J, with 7 bases between the two ends. The CDR3 consists of 13 residues. The germline CDR1 and CDR2 sequences are SGHVS and FQNEAQ. The CDR3 sequence is CASSLRGTYEQYF. CDR3 nucleotides: TGTGCCAGCAGCTTAAGGGGGACCTACGAGCAGTACTTC.